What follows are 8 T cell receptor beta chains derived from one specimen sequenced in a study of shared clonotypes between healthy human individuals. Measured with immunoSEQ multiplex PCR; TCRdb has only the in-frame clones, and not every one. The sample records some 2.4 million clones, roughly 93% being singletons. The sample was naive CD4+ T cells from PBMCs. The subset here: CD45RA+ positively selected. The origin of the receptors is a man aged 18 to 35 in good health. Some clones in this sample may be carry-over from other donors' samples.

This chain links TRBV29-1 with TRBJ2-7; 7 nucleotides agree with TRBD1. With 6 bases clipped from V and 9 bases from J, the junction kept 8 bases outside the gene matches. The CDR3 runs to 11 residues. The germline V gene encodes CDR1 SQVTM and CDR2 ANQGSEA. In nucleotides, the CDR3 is TGCAGCGTGGGGACAGTTGGACTGCAGTACTTC. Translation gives CSVGTVGLQYF.

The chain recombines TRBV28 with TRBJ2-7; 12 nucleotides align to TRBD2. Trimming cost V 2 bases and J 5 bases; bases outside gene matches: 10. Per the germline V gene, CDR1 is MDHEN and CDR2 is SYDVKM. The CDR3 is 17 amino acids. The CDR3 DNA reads TGTGCCAGCAGTTTAAGGGGTAGACTAGCGGGAGATCACGAGCAGTACTTC. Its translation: CASSLRGRLAGDHEQYF.

The CDR3 coding sequence is TGTGCCATCAGTGAGTCTGGACCTAAGCGGGAGGGCACCTACGAGCAGTACTTC. This translates into CAISESGPKREGTYEQYF. This chain uses TRBV10-3 with TRBJ2-7; TRBD2 matches at 10 bases. Germline V lookup: CDR1 ENHRY, CDR2 SYGVKD. V trimming: 0 bases; J trimming: 2 bases; junction bases outside the gene matches: 10. The CDR3 covers 18 residues.

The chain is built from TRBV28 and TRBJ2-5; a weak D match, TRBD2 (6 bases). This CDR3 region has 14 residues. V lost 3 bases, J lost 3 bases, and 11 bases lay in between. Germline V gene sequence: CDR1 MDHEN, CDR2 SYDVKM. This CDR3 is CASSLGRGKETQYF. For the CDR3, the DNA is TGTGCCAGCAGTTTGGGTCGCGGGAAAGAGACCCAGTACTTC.

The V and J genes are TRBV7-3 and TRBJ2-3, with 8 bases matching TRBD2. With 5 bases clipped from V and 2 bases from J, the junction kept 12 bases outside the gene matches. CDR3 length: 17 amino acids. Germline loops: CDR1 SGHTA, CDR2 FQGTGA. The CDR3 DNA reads TGTGCCAGCAGCCCGACCCCACGCGGGGGGCACACAGATACGCAGTATTTT. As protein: CASSPTPRGGHTDTQYF.

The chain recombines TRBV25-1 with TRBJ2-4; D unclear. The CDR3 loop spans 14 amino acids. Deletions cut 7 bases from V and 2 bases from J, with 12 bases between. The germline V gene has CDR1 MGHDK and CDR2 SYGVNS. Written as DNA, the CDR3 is TGTGCCAGCACCTCGTCCGTGTCCAAAAACATTCAGTACTTC. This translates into CASTSSVSKNIQYF.

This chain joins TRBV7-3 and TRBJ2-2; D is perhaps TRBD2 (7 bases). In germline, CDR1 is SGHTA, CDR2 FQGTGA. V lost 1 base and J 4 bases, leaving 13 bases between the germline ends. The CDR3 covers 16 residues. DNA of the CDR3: TGTGCCAGCAGCTTAATGGGGGGGCCCACCACCGGGGAGCTGTTTTTT. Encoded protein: CASSLMGGPTTGELFF.

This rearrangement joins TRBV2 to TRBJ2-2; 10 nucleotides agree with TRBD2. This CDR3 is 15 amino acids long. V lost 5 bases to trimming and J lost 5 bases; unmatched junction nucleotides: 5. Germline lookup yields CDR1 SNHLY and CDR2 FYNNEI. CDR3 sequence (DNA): TGTGCCAGCAGTCTAGCGGGAGTAGGGACCGGGGAGCTGTTTTTT. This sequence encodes CASSLAGVGTGELFF. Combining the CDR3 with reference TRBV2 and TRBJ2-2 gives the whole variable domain EPEVTQTPSHQVTQMGQEVILRCVPISNHLYFYWYRQILGQKVEFLVSFYNNEISEKSEIFDDQFSVERPDGSNFTLKIRSTKLEDSAMYFCASSLAGVGTGELFFGEGSRLTVL.